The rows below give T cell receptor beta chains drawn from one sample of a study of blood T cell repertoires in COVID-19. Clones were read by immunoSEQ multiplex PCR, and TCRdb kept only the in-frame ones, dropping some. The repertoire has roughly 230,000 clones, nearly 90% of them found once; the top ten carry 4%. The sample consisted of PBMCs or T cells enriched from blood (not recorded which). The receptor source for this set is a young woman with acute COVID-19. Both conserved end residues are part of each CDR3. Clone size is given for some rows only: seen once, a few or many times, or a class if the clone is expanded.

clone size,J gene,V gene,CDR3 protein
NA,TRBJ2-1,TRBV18,CASSAGQGSYNEQFF
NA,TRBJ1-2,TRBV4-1,CASSQGGEKYGGYTF
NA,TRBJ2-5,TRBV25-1,CASSQMHYFQETQYF
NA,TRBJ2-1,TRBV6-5,CASSYSTGFGEQFF
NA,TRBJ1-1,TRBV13,CASSSDGMNTEAFF
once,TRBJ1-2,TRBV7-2,CASSLGVRGLSGYTF
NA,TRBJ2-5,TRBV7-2,CASSLSSGGGLETQYF
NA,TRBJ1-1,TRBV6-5,CASSPLSGGGAFF
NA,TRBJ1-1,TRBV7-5,CVRSWGGQNEAFF
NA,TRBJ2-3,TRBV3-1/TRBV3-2,CASSRTGDPSFTQYF
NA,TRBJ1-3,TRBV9,CASGDSTSGNTIYF
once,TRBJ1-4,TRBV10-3,CATWTGGTNEKLFF
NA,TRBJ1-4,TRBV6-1,CASSEFGGQPNEKLFF
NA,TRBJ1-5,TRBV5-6,CASSLAGRKPQHF